This T cell receptor (beta chain) was obtained from a study of blood T cell repertoires in COVID-19. Study-level information: Specimens from acute and convalescent COVID-19 originated in the United States, Italy and Spain.

In the study's own analysis: Amplification of reference gene primers was used by the study to estimate nucleated cell counts. Profiling relied on immunoSEQ multiplex PCR, and the TCRdb table lists in-frame clones only, not all of them. That table supplies the V and J calls and clone size; D and trimming were determined from the DNA. The sample carries more than 200,000 clones, approximately 81% recorded once. Looked up from germline, CDR1 is MNHEY and CDR2 is SVGAGI. The length of the CDR3 is 14 residues. With 7 bases clipped from V and 4 bases from J, the junction kept 7 bases outside the gene matches.

The clonotype originates from a woman aged 80 or older with COVID-19, enrolled during active disease. Sequencing was done on a sample of peripheral blood. This chain links TRBV6-5 with TRBJ1-3; TRBD1 matches at 7 bases. The CDR3 bases are TGTGCCAGCACCAGGGACAGTCTAGGAAACACCATATATTTT. Amino acids: CASTRDSLGNTIYF.